Below, one T cell receptor beta chain is given with its context. The data stem from a study of shared T cell receptors in the human thymus. CDR1 and CDR2 from the germline V gene are MNHEY and SMNVEV (reference sequence). V shed 3 bases, J shed 4 bases, and the junction held 5 bases outside the gene matches. The CDR3 loop spans 14 amino acids. The data were produced by immunoSEQ multiplex PCR, yet TCRdb's version contains in-frame clones alone and is incomplete. The sample holds over 650,000 clones; about 90% are singletons and the top ten take approximately 0.0097%. These data were also filed under a second study, of human thymus T cells. This second report adds: The study used thymus tissue resected during corrective heart surgery.

Sequencing used thymocytes. The TCR sequence derives from a boy in the first two years of life with a congenital heart defect. This rearrangement joins TRBV27 to TRBJ2-7; 8 bases align to TRBD2. DNA for the CDR3: TGTGCCAGCAGTTTTGGGACTAGTTTGTACGAGCAGTACTTC. Its protein is CASSFGTSLYEQYF.